These 17 T cell receptor beta chains originate from one sample sequenced in a study of early T cells in non-severe SARS-CoV-2 infection. TCRdb reanalysed the 5' RACE reads using MiXCR and keeps one entry per CDR3 protein. Counted here are 95,000 to 120,000 distinct CDR3 sequences, over 10% occurring once; the ten biggest clones make up around 2.9%. Sequenced input: whole blood. The receptors originated from an adult who was a healthcare worker with PCR-confirmed SARS-CoV-2 infection or an uninfected control (not recorded which).

This clonotype was counted many times. J is TRBJ2-3 and V is TRBV29-1; the D gene is possibly TRBD1 (5 bases). V was trimmed by 5 bases and J by 4 bases, leaving 19 bases between them. CDR1 is SQVTM, CDR2 ANQGSEA, per germline. The CDR3 is 15 amino acids. The CDR3 spells CSVQGSSLGADTQYF. DNA for the CDR3: TGCAGCGTTCAAGGGTCCAGTTTAGGGGCAGATACGCAGTATTTT.

This clonotype appeared many times. The junction departs from the called germline gene at one end, perhaps through a read error. The chain recombines TRBV10-2 with TRBJ1-3; 7 bases fit TRBD1. The CDR3 is 15 amino acids. Germline lookup yields CDR1 WSHSY and CDR2 SAAADI. This CDR3 reads CASRGTASSENTIYF. CDR3 nucleotides: TGCGCCAGCAGGGGGACAGCGAGCTCTGAAAACACCATATATTTT.

The chain couples TRBV5-1 to TRBJ1-5, with D perhaps matching TRBD1 (5 bases). V lost 0 bases, J lost 0 bases, and 7 bases lay in between. This CDR3 is 15 amino acids long. Germline V lookup: CDR1 SGHRS, CDR2 YFSETQ. CDR3 amino acids: CASSLEGSSNQPQHF. The CDR3 DNA sequence: TGCGCCAGCAGCTTGGAGGGGAGTAGCAATCAGCCCCAGCATTTT.

The CDR3 DNA reads TGTGCCAGCAGTTTGGAGGTAGCGGTGGAGGGGGGCATTCAGTACTTC. Translated: CASSLEVAVEGGIQYF. This chain joins TRBV12-3 or TRBV12-4 and TRBJ2-4, with D perhaps assigned TRBD1 or TRBD2 (6 bases each). Trimming took 3 bases from V and 9 from J, leaving 21 bases between them. CDR3 length: 16 amino acids.

This clonotype showed up many times. The chain has TRBV28 and TRBJ2-7; the match to TRBD1 covers 10 bases. This CDR3 comprises 12 residues. Germline V lookup: CDR1 MDHEN, CDR2 SYDVKM. After removal of 8 bases from V and 5 bases from J, the junction contained 3 bases not matched to a gene. The CDR3 DNA reads as TGTGCCAGCCGGGACAGGGGCCACGAGCAGTACTTC. This gives the protein CASRDRGHEQYF.

This clonotype was recorded a few times. This chain connects TRBV6-1 to TRBJ1-1; D is perhaps TRBD1 (5 bases). Germline V gives CDR1 MNHNS, CDR2 SASEGT. The CDR3 loop spans 17 amino acids. V was pared by 2 bases and J by 6 bases, with 22 bases between. For the CDR3, the DNA is TGTGCCAGCAGTGAAACGTTGGGGCGCTTGGTTGTTCCTGAAGCTTTCTTT. Amino acids: CASSETLGRLVVPEAFF.

This clonotype occurred many times. The gene calls are TRBV2 and TRBJ2-1; the match to TRBD2 covers 13 bases. The V segment lost 3 bases and the J segment 5 bases; nucleotides outside the gene matches: 1. This CDR3 contains 15 residues. CDR1 is SNHLY and CDR2 is FYNNEI in the germline V gene. CDR3 residues: CASSEGTSGNNEQFF. The CDR3 DNA is TGTGCCAGCAGTGAGGGGACTAGCGGGAACAATGAGCAGTTCTTC.

The V and J genes are TRBV6-6 and TRBJ1-1; D uncertain. Germline-derived CDR1 and CDR2 are MNHNY and SVGAGI (reference sequence). V gave up 1 base and J gave up 7 bases, with 10 bases separating them. This CDR3 spans 13 amino acids. Here the CDR3 DNA reads TGTGCCAGCAGTTACTTGAAGACGGATGAAGCTTTCTTT. Protein: CASSYLKTDEAFF.

The chain joins TRBV20-1 to TRBJ1-5, with D tentatively TRBD1 (5 bases). The V and J ends lost 6 bases and 2 bases respectively, with 17 bases between them. Per germline, CDR1 DFQATT and CDR2 SNEGSKA (reference sequence). There are 15 residues in the CDR3. The CDR3 DNA is TGCAGTGCCATCCCTGGGGGGAGAGGCAATCAGCCCCAGCATTTT. As protein: CSAIPGGRGNQPQHF.

This clonotype was seen ten or more times. The genes are TRBV6-6 and TRBJ2-3; the D gene is possibly TRBD1 (6 bases). CDR3 length: 14 amino acids. Per the germline V gene, CDR1 is MNHNY and CDR2 is SVGAGI (reference sequence). V lost 5 bases to trimming and J lost 1 base, with 10 bases between them. The CDR3 nucleotides read TGTGCCAGCAGTCCCGGGACACGCACAGATACGCAGTATTTT. Residues: CASSPGTRTDTQYF.

This clonotype was detected ten times or more. The chain links TRBV11-3 to TRBJ2-1, with D possibly matching TRBD2 (5 bases). CDR3 size: 17 residues. Germline loops: CDR1 SGHNT, CDR2 YENEEA. V lost 4 bases to trimming and J lost 0 bases, with 16 bases between them. CDR3: CASSSPAGGSSYNEQFF. The DNA of the CDR3 is TGTGCCAGCAGCTCTCCCGCCGGTGGGAGCTCCTACAATGAGCAGTTCTTC.

V gene TRBV29-1 combines with J gene TRBJ2-3, with TRBD2 identical over 7 bases. J gave up 6 bases and V 4 bases, and 4 bases lay outside the gene matches. This CDR3 is 12 amino acids long. Germline V lookup: CDR1 SQVTM, CDR2 ANQGSEA. The CDR3 DNA reads TGCAGCGTTGCGACACTAGCGGATACGCAGTATTTT. It yields the protein CSVATLADTQYF.

The J gene is TRBJ1-5, the V gene TRBV6-6; no clear D. Germline V gene lookup returns CDR1 MNHNY and CDR2 SVGAGI (reference sequence). This CDR3 region has 14 residues. The V gene lost 7 bases and the J gene lost 3 bases, with 13 bases spanning the gap. CDR3 coding DNA: TGTGCCAGCACCCCGGGAAGTCCCAATCAGCCCCAGCATTTT. Its translation: CASTPGSPNQPQHF.

This clonotype was counted ten times or more. The rearrangement links TRBV28 to TRBJ2-5, with a possible D match to TRBD2 (7 bases). This CDR3 comprises 14 residues. V was trimmed by 5 bases and J by 5 bases, leaving 15 bases between them. The germline V gene has CDR1 MDHEN and CDR2 SYDVKM. CDR3 amino acids: CASSGGANEETQYF. The CDR3, as DNA: TGTGCCAGCAGTGGGGGGGCCAACGAGGAGACCCAGTACTTC.

Only a few counts were recorded for this clonotype. This chain uses TRBV20-1 with TRBJ2-3; tentatively, D is TRBD2 (5 bases). There are 12 residues in the CDR3. In germline, CDR1 is DFQATT, CDR2 SNEGSKA (reference sequence). With 3 bases removed from V and 1 base from J, the gap between germline ends came to 5 bases. CDR3 in DNA: TGCAGTGCTAGCGGGGGCACAGATACGCAGTATTTT. Protein: CSASGGTDTQYF.

The chain links TRBV15 to TRBJ1-1; D gene unclear. From germline, CDR1 is LNHNV and CDR2 YYDKDF (reference sequence). CDR3 size: 13 residues. Trimming took off 0 bases at V and 4 bases at J, with 6 bases between the two ends. CDR3 bases: TGTGCCACCAGCAGAGATCGTGGCACTGAAGCTTTCTTT. Amino acids: CATSRDRGTEAFF.

The chain joins TRBV10-2 to TRBJ2-7; no definite D call. Per germline, CDR1 WSHSY and CDR2 SAAADI. V shed 0 bases and J shed 6 bases, with 9 bases lying between them. This CDR3 is built from 13 residues. In DNA, the CDR3 is TGCGCCAGCAGTGAGTCGAACGGTTCCGAGCAGTACTTC. It specifies CASSESNGSEQYF.